The 21 T cell receptor beta chains below come from one sample, sequenced in a study of cytomegalovirus exposure and HLA in healthy donors. PCR was performed using 60 Vbeta and 13 Jbeta primers. Sequencing was performed with immunoSEQ multiplex PCR; in TCRdb, only in-frame clones are kept and a portion is missing. The profile shows 120,000 or so clones, approximately 83% of them singletons. The sequencing input was PBMCs. These receptors all come from a woman aged 40 to 49 in good health and CMV-seropositive.

The chain uses TRBV11-3 and TRBJ1-2; D is undetermined. In germline, CDR1 is SGHNT, CDR2 YENEEA. The CDR3 has 14 residues. Trimming stripped 2 bases from V and 2 bases from J, with 9 bases between. The CDR3 nucleotides read TGTGCCAGCAGCTTATCCCCGGGGAACTATGGCTACACCTTC. Its protein product is CASSLSPGNYGYTF.

Regarding this clone: The sample has other DNA sequences that encode this CDR3 too. The genes are TRBV30 and TRBJ2-3; TRBD1 agrees at 9 bases. The CDR3 totals 17 residues. After removal of 1 base from V and 3 bases from J, the junction contained 11 bases not matched to a gene. Germline V gives CDR1 GTSNPN, CDR2 SVGIG (reference sequence). CDR3 residues: CAWSGYGTGKGTDTQYF. The CDR3 nucleotides are TGTGCCTGGAGTGGATACGGGACAGGGAAGGGGACAGATACGCAGTATTTT. The entire variable domain, with the rest obtained from reference TRBV30 and TRBJ2-3, is as follows: SQTIHQWPATLVQPVGSPLSLECTVEGTSNPNLYWYRQAAGRGLQLLFYSVGIGQISSEVPQNLSASRPQDRQFILSSKKLLLSDSGFYLCAWSGYGTGKGTDTQYFGPGTRLTVL.

The chain joins TRBV6-4 to TRBJ2-3, with TRBD2 matching 7 bases. Unmatched junction bases numbered 5, after V lost 3 bases and J lost 2 bases. Looked up from germline, CDR1 is MRHNA and CDR2 is SNTAGT. This CDR3 has 15 residues. CDR3 sequence: CASSEGSGDTDTQYF. The CDR3 DNA sequence: TGTGCCAGCAGTGAAGGCAGCGGGGACACAGATACGCAGTATTTT.

J is TRBJ1-1 and V is TRBV27; the D gene is possibly TRBD1 (6 bases). Germline loops: CDR1 MNHEY, CDR2 SMNVEV (reference sequence). Deletions cut 6 bases from V and 3 bases from J, with 11 bases between. The CDR3 length is 13 residues. The CDR3 protein is CASRGSGDTEAFF. CDR3 sequence (DNA): TGTGCCAGCAGGGGATCAGGGGACACTGAAGCTTTCTTT.

The chain combines TRBV29-1 with TRBJ1-4; a possible D gene is TRBD1 (5 bases). Trimming removed 4 bases from V and 8 bases from J, with 11 bases in between. CDR3 length: 12 amino acids. CDR1 is SQVTM, CDR2 ANQGSEA, per germline. This chain's CDR3 is CSVGQGGEKLFF. The DNA of the CDR3 is TGCAGCGTTGGGCAGGGCGGCGAAAAACTGTTTTTT.

This rearrangement joins TRBV25-1 to TRBJ2-1; 8 bases fit TRBD2. Losses at the gene ends were 6 bases for V and 4 bases for J; bases not matched to a gene: 11. This CDR3 contains 16 residues. CDR1 and CDR2 (germline): MGHDK, SYGVNS. The CDR3 sequence: CASSHTLAGPYNEQFF. In nucleotides, the CDR3 is TGTGCCAGCAGCCATACCCTAGCGGGTCCTTACAATGAGCAGTTCTTC.

The CDR3 loop reads CSGDGGAGIYNEQFF. The CDR3 DNA reads TGCAGCGGAGACGGAGGAGCGGGAATTTACAATGAGCAGTTCTTC. This rearrangement joins TRBV29-1 to TRBJ2-1; 7 bases map to TRBD2. The CDR3 sequence is 15 residues long. Germline CDR1 reads SQVTM; CDR2 reads ANQGSEA. Unmatched junction bases numbered 13, after V lost 7 bases and J lost 4 bases.

J is TRBJ2-7 and V is TRBV27; 12 bases agree with TRBD1. This CDR3 contains 14 residues. V lost 6 bases, J lost 7 bases, and 7 bases stayed unmatched. CDR1 and CDR2 from the germline V gene are MNHEY and SMNVEV (reference sequence). CDR3 loop: CASRTGQGAGEQYF. In DNA, the CDR3 is TGTGCCAGCAGGACGGGACAGGGGGCTGGTGAGCAGTACTTC.

This clone was seen more than once but under ten times. J is TRBJ1-2 and V is TRBV14, with TRBD1 matching over 7 bases. V was pared by 4 bases and J by 0 bases, with 5 bases of the junction left unmatched. Per the germline V gene, CDR1 is SGHDN and CDR2 is FVKESK. This CDR3 spans 15 amino acids. The CDR3 sequence: CASSPRGLANYGYTF. The CDR3 DNA is TGTGCCAGCAGCCCGAGGGGGCTAGCTAACTATGGCTACACCTTC.

The chain recombines TRBV5-1 with TRBJ1-4, with TRBD1 as a possible D gene (5 bases). The CDR3 is 16 amino acids. Germline CDR1 SGHRS, CDR2 YFSETQ. Trimming shortened V by 0 bases and J by 0 bases, and 9 bases separated the two germline ends. CDR3 nucleotide sequence: TGCGCCAGCAGCTTGGTCAGACAGTCAACTAATGAAAAACTGTTTTTT. Amino acid sequence: CASSLVRQSTNEKLFF.

V usage is TRBV4-3 and J usage is TRBJ2-3; a weak D match, TRBD1 (5 bases). The CDR3 totals 18 residues. Per germline, CDR1 LGHNA and CDR2 YSLEER. V lost 0 bases and J lost 1, with 17 bases in between. Written as DNA, the CDR3 is TGCGCCAGCAGCCAAGATATTTCGTCGACAGTAGGCACAGATACGCAGTATTTT. This translates into CASSQDISSTVGTDTQYF.

The J gene is TRBJ1-3, the V gene TRBV5-1, with 10 bases that match TRBD1. This CDR3 has 16 amino acids. Germline V gives CDR1 SGHRS, CDR2 YFSETQ. The V and J ends lost 4 bases and 2 bases, in that order; junction bases with no gene match: 6. The CDR3 DNA follows: TGCGCCAGCAGCGCACCGGGACAGGGGCCTGGAAACACCATATATTTT. Translating it yields CASSAPGQGPGNTIYF.

The chain combines TRBV7-3 with TRBJ2-3; no firm D call. The V end was cut by 5 bases, the J end by 2 bases, with 14 bases between. The CDR3 loop spans 15 amino acids. Per the germline V gene, CDR1 is SGHTA and CDR2 is FQGTGA. The CDR3 protein is CASSETGVTTDTQYF. CDR3 nucleotides: TGTGCCAGCAGCGAAACCGGAGTTACCACAGATACGCAGTATTTT.

This rearrangement joins TRBV5-1 to TRBJ2-5; D perhaps matches TRBD1 (6 bases). The better agreement between TRBJ2-7 and the DNA end casts doubt on the J call. Per the germline V gene, CDR1 is SGHRS and CDR2 is YFSETQ. The CDR3 contains 15 residues. This CDR3 is CASSARDTRSYEQYF. For the CDR3, the DNA is TGCGCCAGCAGTGCCAGGGACACCCGCTCCTACGAGCAGTACTTC.

The chain is built from TRBV29-1 and TRBJ2-3; weak D call: TRBD2 (5 bases). The ends were cut back, 7 bases at V and 1 base at J, with 18 bases in the middle. The CDR3 sequence is 15 residues long. Germline V gene data show CDR1 as SQVTM and CDR2 as ANQGSEA. The CDR3 nucleotides are TGCAGCGCGAGAATAGGACTCGCGGGCACAGATACGCAGTATTTT. Translated, it gives CSARIGLAGTDTQYF.

V and J are TRBV28 and TRBJ1-2, with 10 bases lining up with TRBD1. This CDR3 comprises 18 residues. Germline CDR1 and CDR2: MDHEN and SYDVKM. Trimming took 8 bases from V and 8 from J; bases not matched to a gene: 23. The DNA for the CDR3 is TGTGCCAGCTGGGAGGACAGGGGGTCGCTGGCTCCATGGAACGGCTACACCTTC. This translates into CASWEDRGSLAPWNGYTF.

The chain recombines TRBV7-2 with TRBJ1-1, with D possibly being TRBD1 (6 bases). The CDR3 contains 14 residues. The germline V gene has CDR1 SGHTA and CDR2 FQGNSA. V was pared by 1 base and J by 4 bases, with 10 bases between. This CDR3 reads CASSLVDRFTEAFF. The CDR3 DNA follows: TGTGCCAGCAGCTTAGTGGACAGATTCACTGAAGCTTTCTTT.

The rearrangement uses TRBV30 and TRBJ1-5, with no clear D. This CDR3 is built from 16 residues. The V gene's germline CDR1 is GTSNPN and CDR2 SVGIG (reference sequence). Trimming removed 2 bases from V and 0 bases from J, with 14 bases in between. CDR3 bases: TGTGCCTGGAGTATACCCACAGCGGGTAGCAATCAGCCCCAGCATTTT. Encoded protein: CAWSIPTAGSNQPQHF.

This chain uses TRBV28 with TRBJ1-6; 7 positions agree with TRBD1. Germline-derived CDR1 and CDR2 are MDHEN and SYDVKM. The length of the CDR3 is 12 residues. The J segment lost 15 bases and the V segment lost 4 bases, leaving 6 bases of the junction unmatched. In nucleotides, the CDR3 is TGTGCCAGCAGTTCCCGACAGGGAAGCCTCCACTTT. Translating it yields CASSSRQGSLHF.

The chain is built from TRBV5-4 and TRBJ2-5; 13 bases align to TRBD2. The CDR3 length is 16 residues. V lost 2 bases, J lost 1 base, and 2 bases stayed unmatched. CDR1 SGHNT and CDR2 YYREEE come from the germline V gene (reference sequence). The CDR3 DNA reads as TGTGCCAGCAGCTTAAGGACTAGCGGGGGCCAAGAGACCCAGTACTTC. It is translated as CASSLRTSGGQETQYF.

V gene TRBV6-5 combines with J gene TRBJ2-5; D might be TRBD1 (5 bases). V lost 2 bases to trimming and J lost 0 bases, with 10 bases between them. This CDR3 comprises 15 residues. CDR1 is MNHEY, CDR2 SVGAGI, per germline. The CDR3 loop is CASSYGAVYQETQYF. DNA of the CDR3: TGTGCCAGCAGTTACGGGGCCGTTTACCAAGAGACCCAGTACTTC.